A selection of T cell receptor beta chains follows, all from one sample in a study of post-analysis software for immune sequencing data. TCRdb reprocessed the PCR reads via MiXCR and lists one record per CDR3 protein. The sample holds fewer than 850,000 distinct CDR3 sequences, roughly 29% seen once. Material: blood. These TCRs come from a girl between 10 and 17 years old with multiple sclerosis. Each CDR3 is given with its conserved first and last residue. D genes are given only for firm matches. Expanded clones get a size class; other rows say once, few or many, or leave the size out.

j_gene,v_gene,abundance,d_gene,CDR3nt,CDR3aa
TRBJ2-5,TRBV7-2,few,NA,TGTGCCAGCAGCTTAGTAGCGGACCTCCAGGAGACCCAGTACTTC,CASSLVADLQETQYF
TRBJ2-5,TRBV5-1,NA,NA,TGCGCCAGCAGCCTCGACATAATACGTAAAGAGACCCAGTACTTC,CASSLDIIRKETQYF
TRBJ2-7,TRBV7-2,once,NA,TGTGCCAGCAGCTATACAGACAGCTCCTACGAGCAGTACTTC,CASSYTDSSYEQYF
TRBJ1-2,TRBV6-5,few,NA,TGTGCCAGCAGTTACGTCAGGACCTATGGCTACACCTTC,CASSYVRTYGYTF
TRBJ2-3,TRBV6-5,NA,TRBD1,TGTGCCAGCAGTGGGGGACAGGTTAGCACAGATACGCAGTATTTT,CASSGGQVSTDTQYF
TRBJ2-3,TRBV10-3,many,NA,TGTGCCATCAGTGACGGCCAGCGGCCGGGCACAGATACGCAGTATTTT,CAISDGQRPGTDTQYF
TRBJ2-1,TRBV29-1,few,NA,TGCAGCGTTGAAGGCGGGGGCACTGGGCAGTTCTTC,CSVEGGGTGQFF
TRBJ1-5,TRBV7-8,NA,NA,TGTGCCAGCAGCTTAACCGTCGGGGATCAGCCCCAGCATTTT,CASSLTVGDQPQHF
TRBJ2-6,TRBV12-3/TRBV12-4,few,NA,TGTGCCAGCAGTCCGATACTGAGCTCTGGGGCCAACGTCCTGACTTTC,CASSPILSSGANVLTF
TRBJ2-2,TRBV7-9,NA,NA,TGTGCCAGCAGCTTAGCCCCGGGGAAGGCCGGGGAGCTGTTTTTT,CASSLAPGKAGELFF
TRBJ2-5,TRBV7-2,few,TRBD2,TGTGCCAGCAGCTTACCTGCTAGCGGAGGTCAAGAGACCCAGTACTTC,CASSLPASGGQETQYF
TRBJ2-1,TRBV11-2,NA,TRBD2,TGTGCCAGCAGCATGACTAGCGGGAGGGTGAATGAGCAGTTCTTC,CASSMTSGRVNEQFF
TRBJ1-5,TRBV4-2,few,TRBD1,TGTGCCAGCAGCCAAGACGTTGACAGGGGGCGTCAGCCCCAGCATTTT,CASSQDVDRGRQPQHF
TRBJ2-5,TRBV3-1,few,TRBD2,TGTGCCAGCAGCCCTACTAGCGGGAGAGGTGAGCAGTACTTC,CASSPTSGRGEQYF
TRBJ1-5,TRBV28,NA,NA,TGTGCCAGCAGTTCCATGGGACGGCAGCCCCAGCATTTT,CASSSMGRQPQHF
TRBJ2-5,TRBV20-1,NA,NA,TGCAGTGCTGGTTGGGGCGGCCAAGAGACCCAGTACTTC,CSAGWGGQETQYF
TRBJ2-6,TRBV20-1,NA,NA,TGCAGTGCTAGAGCGGGCCGCCCTGGGGCCAACGTCCTGACTTTC,CSARAGRPGANVLTF
TRBJ2-2,TRBV29-1,NA,NA,TGCAGCGCGTCGGAGAACACCGGGGAGCTGTTTTTT,CSASENTGELFF
TRBJ1-1,TRBV12-3/TRBV12-4,few,NA,TGTGCCAGCAGTTTCCCTGTTATGAACACTGAAGCTTTCTTT,CASSFPVMNTEAFF
TRBJ2-1,TRBV10-3,many,NA,TGTGCCATCAGTGAGAGCGGTAATGAGCAGTTCTTC,CAISESGNEQFF
TRBJ2-7,TRBV28,many,NA,TGTGCCAGCACTCGGGCAGGGACCTACGAGCAGTACTTC,CASTRAGTYEQYF
TRBJ2-7,TRBV5-1,few,TRBD2,TGCGCCAGCGGATTTACCGGGACTATGGACGAGCAGTACTTC,CASGFTGTMDEQYF
TRBJ2-5,TRBV29-1,few,TRBD1,TGCAGCGCCCTGGACAGGGGATTTTCGGAGACCCAGTACTTC,CSALDRGFSETQYF
TRBJ1-1,TRBV7-9,NA,NA,TGTGCCAGCAGCCCGTCGGCGGCACGTTCGAACACTGAAGCTTTCTTT,CASSPSAARSNTEAFF
TRBJ2-7,TRBV13,NA,NA,TGTGCCAGCAGCTTAGACGACAGGTACGAGCAGTACTTC,CASSLDDRYEQYF
TRBJ1-4,TRBV20-1,few,TRBD1,TGCAGTGCAGACAGGGCGCCTGGTGAAAAACTGTTTTTT,CSADRAPGEKLFF
TRBJ2-1,TRBV7-9,NA,TRBD1,TGTGCCAGCAGCTTACGAGGCCTGGACAGGGGTTTAAAGTTCTTC,CASSLRGLDRGLKFF
TRBJ2-5,TRBV7-2,many,NA,TGTGCCAGCAGCTCCCCGTTCCAAGAGACCCAGTACTTC,CASSSPFQETQYF
TRBJ2-1,TRBV15,NA,NA,TGTGCCACCAGCAGAGACAATACGGACTACAATGAGCAGTTCTTC,CATSRDNTDYNEQFF
TRBJ1-1,TRBV12-3/TRBV12-4,NA,NA,TGTGCCAGCTATCAAGGGGGGGATCGGAGCACTGAAGCTTTCTTT,CASYQGGDRSTEAFF
TRBJ2-5,TRBV7-9,NA,NA,TGTGCCAGCAGCTTAGCGAAGAGACAGAGGGGGATGGAGACCCAGTACTTC,CASSLAKRQRGMETQYF
TRBJ2-1,TRBV6-1,NA,TRBD2,TGTGCCAGCAGTGAAGTAGCGGGGCATCTATACAATGAGCAGTTCTTC,CASSEVAGHLYNEQFF
TRBJ1-2,TRBV7-2,NA,NA,TGTGCCAGCAGCTTATCGGCGTCGGGAGGCTACACCTTC,CASSLSASGGYTF
TRBJ1-2,TRBV4-1,many,NA,TGCGCCAGCAGCCCCAACCGGGGGAACTATGGCTACACCTTC,CASSPNRGNYGYTF
TRBJ2-7,TRBV7-2,NA,TRBD2,TGTGCCAGCAGCCCTGCGACTAGCGCCGCCTACGAGCAGTACTTC,CASSPATSAAYEQYF
TRBJ2-3,TRBV29-1,NA,NA,TGCAGCGTTGCTTTACGAGCGAGAGGTGATACGCAGTATTTT,CSVALRARGDTQYF
TRBJ2-3,TRBV5-1,NA,NA,TGCGCCAGCAGCTGGGATTTAGATACGCAGTATTTT,CASSWDLDTQYF
TRBJ2-4,TRBV15,few,NA,TGTGCCACCAGCAGAGATCGGAGAGACGGGCTCCGGCCCAAAAACATTCAGTACTTC,CATSRDRRDGLRPKNIQYF
TRBJ2-7,TRBV24-1,once,TRBD1,TGTGCCACCAGTAAGGGACAGGATGCCTACGAGCAGTACTTC,CATSKGQDAYEQYF
TRBJ1-5,TRBV12-3/TRBV12-4,NA,NA,TGTGCCAGCATCTCAGGGGTGGGGCGCAATCAGCCCCAGCATTTT,CASISGVGRNQPQHF
TRBJ1-1,TRBV4-3,NA,TRBD1,TGCGCCAGCAGCCAAGACCATCGGACAGGGGTGAACACTGAAGCTTTCTTT,CASSQDHRTGVNTEAFF
TRBJ2-5,TRBV29-1,NA,TRBD2,TGCAGCGTTGCCGTTGGGGGGGGAGGGACCCAGTACTTC,CSVAVGGGGTQYF
TRBJ2-6,TRBV29-1,NA,NA,TGCAGCGCGGTACATAGACGCATCTCTGGGGCCAACGTCCTGACTTTC,CSAVHRRISGANVLTF
TRBJ1-1,TRBV6-6,few,NA,TGTGCCAGCCGACTCGGGACGCCCCACGGAACTGAAGCTTTCTTT,CASRLGTPHGTEAFF
TRBJ2-3,TRBV7-9,few,NA,TGTGCCAGCAGCTTCAGTGGGGCCGGTGATACGCAGTATTTT,CASSFSGAGDTQYF
TRBJ2-7,TRBV2,NA,TRBD2,TGTGCCAGCGGGGTCGGGGGGACCCACGAGCAGTACTTC,CASGVGGTHEQYF
TRBJ2-2,TRBV7-2,NA,TRBD1,TGTGCCAGCAGCATAATGACAGGGACGGGCACCGGGGAGCTGTTTTTT,CASSIMTGTGTGELFF
TRBJ2-7,TRBV5-6,NA,NA,TGTGCCAGCAGCTTGGGGGTTCCGTCGGGCTCCTACGAGCAGTACTTC,CASSLGVPSGSYEQYF
TRBJ2-1,TRBV6-5,few,TRBD2,TGTGCCAGCAGTCTAACCGGGACTAGCGGGGGCGGGGGGCAGTTCTTC,CASSLTGTSGGGGQFF
TRBJ2-5,TRBV28,few,NA,TGTGCCAGCAGTCCCTGGGGTAGGACAGAGACCCAGTACTTC,CASSPWGRTETQYF
TRBJ2-1,TRBV4-3,NA,TRBD2,TGCACCAGCAGCCAACTAGCGGCGTACAATGAGCAGTTCTTC,CTSSQLAAYNEQFF
TRBJ1-2,TRBV7-2,NA,NA,TGTGCCAGCAGCTTAGGTGCCCAGGGTGACTATGGCTACACCTTC,CASSLGAQGDYGYTF